The 8 T cell receptor beta chains in this list originate from one sample, sequenced in a study of shared clonotypes between healthy human individuals. The protocol was immunoSEQ multiplex PCR, while the TCRdb copy is restricted to in-frame clones and leaves out a portion. The table includes around 350,000 clones, roughly 70% detected once. The sequencing sample was made of memory CD4+ T cells sorted from blood. This sample's subset: CD45RA-negative fraction. The receptors here all came from a man younger than 40 in good health.

The rearrangement joins TRBV6-5 to TRBJ2-6; D remains unclear. The CDR3 runs to 13 residues. Germline V CDR1 and CDR2: MNHEY, SVGAGI. V lost 5 bases, J lost 2 bases, and 4 bases lay in between. CDR3 in DNA: TGTGCCAGCAGTAAGACTGGGGCCAACGTCCTGACTTTC. This codes for CASSKTGANVLTF.

The chain recombines TRBV23-1 with TRBJ2-5, with TRBD2 matching 8 bases. Being an ORF, TRBV23-1 has a function that is uncertain. V lost 2 bases and J lost 3; bases outside the gene matches: 14. This CDR3 has 18 amino acids. The CDR3 sequence is CASSQSGPGTREEETQYF. DNA of the CDR3: TGCGCCAGCAGTCAAAGCGGGCCAGGGACGCGGGAGGAAGAGACCCAGTACTTC.

The chain carries TRBV29-1 and TRBJ2-7; TRBD2 matches 9 bases. This CDR3 has 15 residues. The V gene end was trimmed by 5 bases and the J gene end by 5 bases; junction bases not matched to a gene: 13. Germline V CDR1 and CDR2: SQVTM, ANQGSEA. The DNA of the CDR3 is TGCAGCGTTTGTAGCGGGAGCCAGCCAGGGGACGAGCAGTACTTC. Translating gives CSVCSGSQPGDEQYF.

The chain joins TRBV5-8 to TRBJ2-5; 7 positions match TRBD1. Trimming at V came to 0 bases and at J to 5 bases, leaving 7 bases not matched to a gene. The CDR3 has 15 residues. The germline CDR1 and CDR2 sequences are SGHTS and YDEGEE. As DNA, the CDR3 is TGTGCCAGCAGCTTGGGACAGGGTCGGATGGAGACCCAGTACTTC. Encoded protein: CASSLGQGRMETQYF.

This rearrangement joins TRBV5-4 to TRBJ2-2; maybe TRBD1 (5 bases). V dropped 1 base and J dropped 4 bases, with 11 bases sitting between them. The CDR3 has 15 residues. Germline V CDR1 and CDR2: SGHNT, YYREEE (reference sequence). The CDR3 region is CASSLRQGGTGELFF. CDR3 DNA: TGTGCCAGCAGCTTGCGGCAGGGTGGCACCGGGGAGCTGTTTTTT.

The DNA of the CDR3 is TGTGCCAGCTCTGCTAGCGGGACATACGAGCAGTACTTC. Encoded protein: CASSASGTYEQYF. V gene TRBV18 combines with J gene TRBJ2-7, with TRBD2 matching 9 bases. The CDR3 covers 13 residues. The V segment lost 6 bases and the J segment 4 bases; nucleotides outside the gene matches: 4. Germline CDR1 and CDR2: KGHSH and LQKENI. Combining the CDR3 with reference TRBV18 and TRBJ2-7 gives the whole variable domain NAGVMQNPRHLVRRRGQEARLRCSPMKGHSHVYWYRQLPEEGLKFMVYLQKENIIDESGMPKERFSAEFPKEGPSILRIQQVVRGDSAAYFCASSASGTYEQYFGPGTRLTVT.

This clone appeared many times. The V and J genes are TRBV5-1 and TRBJ2-5, with D possibly called TRBD1 or TRBD2 (5 bases each). This CDR3 region has 15 residues. V was trimmed by 1 base and J by 7 bases, leaving 17 bases between them. Germline V gene lookup returns CDR1 SGHRS and CDR2 YFSETQ. The CDR3 bases are TGCGCCAGCAGCTTGTTCGAGGGACCCCAGGGGACCCAGTACTTC. Amino acids: CASSLFEGPQGTQYF.

The table lists this clone with a few counts. The rearrangement joins TRBV5-1 to TRBJ2-7; 10 nucleotides align to TRBD2. V was clipped by 4 bases and J by 0 bases; unmatched bases: 4. Germline loops: CDR1 SGHRS, CDR2 YFSETQ. The CDR3 spans 15 residues. In nucleotides, the CDR3 is TGCGCCAGCAGCGGGAGCGGGAGGGGCTCCTACGAGCAGTACTTC. Amino acids: CASSGSGRGSYEQYF.